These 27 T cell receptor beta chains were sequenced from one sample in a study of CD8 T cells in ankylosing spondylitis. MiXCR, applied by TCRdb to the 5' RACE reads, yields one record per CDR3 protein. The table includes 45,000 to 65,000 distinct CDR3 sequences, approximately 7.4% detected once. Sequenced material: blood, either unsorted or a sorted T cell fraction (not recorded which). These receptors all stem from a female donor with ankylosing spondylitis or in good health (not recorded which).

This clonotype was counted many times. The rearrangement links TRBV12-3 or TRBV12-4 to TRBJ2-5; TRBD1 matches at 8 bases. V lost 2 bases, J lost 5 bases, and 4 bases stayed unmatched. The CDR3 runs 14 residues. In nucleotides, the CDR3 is TGTGCCAGCAGTTTATCAGGGGGCAGGGAGACCCAGTACTTC. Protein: CASSLSGGRETQYF.

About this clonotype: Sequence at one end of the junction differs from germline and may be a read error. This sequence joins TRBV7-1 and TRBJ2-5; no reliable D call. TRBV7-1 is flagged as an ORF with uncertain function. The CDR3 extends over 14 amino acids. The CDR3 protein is CARSSGLEGETQYF. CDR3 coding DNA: TGTGCCAGGAGCTCTGGGCTAGAAGGGGAGACCCAGTACTTC.

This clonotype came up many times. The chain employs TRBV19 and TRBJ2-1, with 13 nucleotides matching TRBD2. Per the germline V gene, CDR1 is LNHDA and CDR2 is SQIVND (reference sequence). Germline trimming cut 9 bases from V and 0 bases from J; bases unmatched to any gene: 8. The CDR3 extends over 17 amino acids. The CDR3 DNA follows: TGTGCCAGCCGGACTAGCGGGGGATCCGGCTCCTACAATGAGCAGTTCTTC. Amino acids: CASRTSGGSGSYNEQFF. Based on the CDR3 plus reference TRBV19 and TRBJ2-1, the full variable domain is DGGITQSPKYLFRKEGQNVTLSCEQNLNHDAMYWYRQDPGQGLRLIYYSQIVNDFQKGDIAEGYSVSREKKESFPLTVTSAQKNPTAFYLCASRTSGGSGSYNEQFFGPGTRLTVL.

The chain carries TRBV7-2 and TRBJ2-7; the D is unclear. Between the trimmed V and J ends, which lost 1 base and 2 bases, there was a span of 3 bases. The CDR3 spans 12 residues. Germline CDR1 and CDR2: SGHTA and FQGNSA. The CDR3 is CASSLGAYEQYF. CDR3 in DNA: TGTGCCAGCAGCTTAGGGGCCTACGAGCAGTACTTC.

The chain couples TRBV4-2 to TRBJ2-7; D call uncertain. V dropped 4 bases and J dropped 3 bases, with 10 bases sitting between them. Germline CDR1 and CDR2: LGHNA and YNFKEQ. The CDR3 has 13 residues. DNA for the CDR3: TGTGCCAGCAGCCCAGACTGGGACTACGAGCAGTACGTC. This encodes CASSPDWDYEQYV.

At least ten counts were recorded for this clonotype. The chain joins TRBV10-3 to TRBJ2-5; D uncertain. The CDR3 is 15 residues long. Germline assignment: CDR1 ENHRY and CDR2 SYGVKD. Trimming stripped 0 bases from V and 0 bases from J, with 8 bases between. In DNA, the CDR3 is TGTGCCATCAGTGAGTCTGTGGGATACCAAGAGACCCAGTACTTC. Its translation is CAISESVGYQETQYF.

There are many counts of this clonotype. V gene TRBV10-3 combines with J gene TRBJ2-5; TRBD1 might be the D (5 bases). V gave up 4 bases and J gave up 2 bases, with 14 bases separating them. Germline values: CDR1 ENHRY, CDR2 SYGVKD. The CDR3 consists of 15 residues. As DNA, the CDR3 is TGTGCCATCAGTGCCAGCCAACAGGTACAAGAGACCCAGTACTTC. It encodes CAISASQQVQETQYF.

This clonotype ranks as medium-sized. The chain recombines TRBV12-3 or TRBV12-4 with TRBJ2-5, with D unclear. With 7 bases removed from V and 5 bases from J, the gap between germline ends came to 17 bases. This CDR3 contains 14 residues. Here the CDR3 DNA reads TGTGCCAGCATGTCGGGCTCCAGTCGGGAGACCCAGTACTTC. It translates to CASMSGSSRETQYF.

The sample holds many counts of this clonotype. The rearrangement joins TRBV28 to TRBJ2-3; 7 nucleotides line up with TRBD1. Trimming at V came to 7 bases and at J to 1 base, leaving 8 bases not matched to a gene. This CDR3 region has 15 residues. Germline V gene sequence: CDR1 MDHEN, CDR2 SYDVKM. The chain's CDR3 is CASTARTGRTDTQYF. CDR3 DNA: TGTGCCAGCACTGCCCGGACAGGCCGCACAGATACGCAGTATTTT.

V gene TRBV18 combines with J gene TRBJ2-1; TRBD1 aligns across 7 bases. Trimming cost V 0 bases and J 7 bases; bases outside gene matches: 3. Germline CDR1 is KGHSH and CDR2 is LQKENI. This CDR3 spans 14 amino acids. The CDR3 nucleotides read TGTGCCAGCTCACCACCGGCAGGGGGAAATGAGCAGTTCTTC. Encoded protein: CASSPPAGGNEQFF.

The CDR3 coding sequence is TGTGCTAGTGGTTTGGTCGCGGGGCCATCCTACGAGCAGTACTTC. It codes for CASGLVAGPSYEQYF. The J gene is TRBJ2-7, the V gene TRBV12-5, with D possibly being TRBD2 (6 bases). The CDR3 loop spans 15 amino acids. Between the trimmed V and J ends, which lost 0 bases and 1 base, there was a span of 10 bases. Germline V lookup: CDR1 LGHNT, CDR2 FRNRAP. The full variable domain, with the rest looked up from reference TRBV12-5 and TRBJ2-7, is DARVTQTPRHKVTEMGQEVTMRCQPILGHNTVFWYRQTMMQGLELLAYFRNRAPLDDSGMPKDRFSAEMPDATLATLKIQPSEPRDSAVYFCASGLVAGPSYEQYFGPGTRLTVT.

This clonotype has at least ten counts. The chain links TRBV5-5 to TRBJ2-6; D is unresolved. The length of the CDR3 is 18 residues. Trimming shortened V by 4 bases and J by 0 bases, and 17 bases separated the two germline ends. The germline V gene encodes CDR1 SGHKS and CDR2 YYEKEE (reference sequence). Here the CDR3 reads CASSVHLFISSGANVLTF. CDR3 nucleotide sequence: TGTGCCAGCAGCGTACATTTGTTTATAAGCTCTGGGGCCAACGTCCTGACTTTC.

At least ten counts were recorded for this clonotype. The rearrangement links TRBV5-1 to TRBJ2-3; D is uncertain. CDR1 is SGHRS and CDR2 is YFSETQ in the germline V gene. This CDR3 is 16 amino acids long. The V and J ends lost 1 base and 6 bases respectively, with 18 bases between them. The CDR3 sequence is CASSLYAPFNHDTQYF. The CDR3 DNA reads TGCGCCAGCAGCTTGTACGCCCCATTTAACCATGATACGCAGTATTTT.

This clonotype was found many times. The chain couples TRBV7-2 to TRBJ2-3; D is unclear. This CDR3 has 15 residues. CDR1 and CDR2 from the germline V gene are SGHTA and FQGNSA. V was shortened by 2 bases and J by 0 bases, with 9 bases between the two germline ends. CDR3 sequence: CASSLYALSTDTQYF. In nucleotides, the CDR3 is TGTGCCAGCAGCTTATACGCCCTCAGCACAGATACGCAGTATTTT.

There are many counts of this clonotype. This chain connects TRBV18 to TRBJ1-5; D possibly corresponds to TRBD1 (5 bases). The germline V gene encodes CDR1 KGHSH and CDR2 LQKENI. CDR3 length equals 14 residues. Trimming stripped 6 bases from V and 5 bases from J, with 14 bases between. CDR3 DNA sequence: TGTGCCAGCTCCCTAAGGGGAGGCGATCAGCCCCAGCATTTT. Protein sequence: CASSLRGGDQPQHF.

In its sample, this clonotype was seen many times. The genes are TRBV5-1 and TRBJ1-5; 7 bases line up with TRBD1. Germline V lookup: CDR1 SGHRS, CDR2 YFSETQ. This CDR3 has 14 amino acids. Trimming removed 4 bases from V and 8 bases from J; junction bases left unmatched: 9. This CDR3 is CASSETGYSEPQHF. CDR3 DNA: TGCGCCAGCAGCGAGACAGGGTATTCGGAGCCCCAGCATTTT.

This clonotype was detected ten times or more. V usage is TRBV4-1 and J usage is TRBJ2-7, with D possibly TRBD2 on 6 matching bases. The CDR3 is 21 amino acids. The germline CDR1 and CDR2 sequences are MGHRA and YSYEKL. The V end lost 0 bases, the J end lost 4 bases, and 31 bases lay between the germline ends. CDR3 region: CASSQEVAGTPPFEVAYEQYF. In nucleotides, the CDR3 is TGCGCCAGCAGCCAAGAAGTTGCCGGGACTCCCCCTTTTGAGGTGGCTTACGAGCAGTACTTC.

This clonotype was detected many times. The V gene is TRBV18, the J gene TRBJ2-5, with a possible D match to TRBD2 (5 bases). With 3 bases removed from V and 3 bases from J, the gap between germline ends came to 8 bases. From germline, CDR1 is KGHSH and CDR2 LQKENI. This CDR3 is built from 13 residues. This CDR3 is CASSPVGEETQYF. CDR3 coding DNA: TGTGCCAGCTCACCTGTCGGGGAAGAGACCCAGTACTTC.

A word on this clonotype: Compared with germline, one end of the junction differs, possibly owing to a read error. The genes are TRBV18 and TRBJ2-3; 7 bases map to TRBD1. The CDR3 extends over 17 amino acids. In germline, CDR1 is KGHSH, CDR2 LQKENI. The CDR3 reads CASSPPVGQGVADTRYF. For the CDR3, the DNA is TGTGCCAGCTCACCACCCGTTGGGCAGGGGGTAGCAGATACGCGGTATTTT.

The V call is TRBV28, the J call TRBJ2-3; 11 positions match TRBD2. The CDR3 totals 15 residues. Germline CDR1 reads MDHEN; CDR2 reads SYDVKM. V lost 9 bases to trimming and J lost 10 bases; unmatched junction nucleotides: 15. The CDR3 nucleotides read TGTGCCAGTCGTAGCGGGGGGGCGGTGGATAGGGCGCAGTATTTT. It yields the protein CASRSGGAVDRAQYF.

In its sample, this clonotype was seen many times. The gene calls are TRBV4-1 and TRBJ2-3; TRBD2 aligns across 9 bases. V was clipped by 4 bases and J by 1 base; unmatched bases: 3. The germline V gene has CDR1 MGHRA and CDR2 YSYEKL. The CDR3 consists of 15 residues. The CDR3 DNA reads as TGCGCCAGCAGCCGCGAGCGGGGGGGCACAGATACGCAGTATTTT. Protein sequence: CASSRERGGTDTQYF.

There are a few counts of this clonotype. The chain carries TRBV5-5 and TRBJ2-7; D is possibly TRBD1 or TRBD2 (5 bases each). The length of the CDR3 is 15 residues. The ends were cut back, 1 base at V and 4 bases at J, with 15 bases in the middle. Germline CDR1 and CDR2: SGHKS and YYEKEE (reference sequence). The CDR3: CASSLRLGESYEQYF. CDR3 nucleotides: TGTGCCAGCAGCTTGCGCCTAGGGGAGTCTTACGAGCAGTACTTC.

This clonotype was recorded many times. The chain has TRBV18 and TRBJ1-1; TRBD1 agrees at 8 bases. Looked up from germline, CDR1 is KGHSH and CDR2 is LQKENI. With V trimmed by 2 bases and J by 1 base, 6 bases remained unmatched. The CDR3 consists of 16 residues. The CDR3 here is CASSPVAGQENTEAFF. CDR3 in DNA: TGTGCCAGCTCACCAGTAGCGGGACAGGAGAACACTGAAGCTTTCTTT.

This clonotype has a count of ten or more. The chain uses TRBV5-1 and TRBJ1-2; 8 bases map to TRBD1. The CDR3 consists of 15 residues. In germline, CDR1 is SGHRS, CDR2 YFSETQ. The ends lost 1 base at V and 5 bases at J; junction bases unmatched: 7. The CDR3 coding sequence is TGCGCCAGCAGCTTGCGGACAGGGTCTTCTTATGGCTACACCTTC. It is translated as CASSLRTGSSYGYTF.

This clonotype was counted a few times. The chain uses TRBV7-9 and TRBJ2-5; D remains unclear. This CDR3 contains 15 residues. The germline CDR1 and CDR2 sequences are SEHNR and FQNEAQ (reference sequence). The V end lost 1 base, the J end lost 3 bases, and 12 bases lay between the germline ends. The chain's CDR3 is CASSLVGSLEETQYF. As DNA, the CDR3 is TGTGCCAGCAGCTTAGTCGGCAGTTTGGAAGAGACCCAGTACTTC.

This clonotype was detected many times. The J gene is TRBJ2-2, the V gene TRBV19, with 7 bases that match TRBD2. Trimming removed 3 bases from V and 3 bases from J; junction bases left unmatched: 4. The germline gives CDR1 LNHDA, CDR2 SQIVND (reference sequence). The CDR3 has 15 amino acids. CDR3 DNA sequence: TGTGCCAGTAGTATTCAGCGGGGAGACACCGGGGAGCTGTTTTTT. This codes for CASSIQRGDTGELFF.

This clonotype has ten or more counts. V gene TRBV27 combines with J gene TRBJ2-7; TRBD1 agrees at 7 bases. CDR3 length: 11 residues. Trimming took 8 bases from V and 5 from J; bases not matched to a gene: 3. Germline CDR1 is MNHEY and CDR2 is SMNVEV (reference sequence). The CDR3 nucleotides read TGTGCCAGCCGACAGGGTAACGAGCAGTACTTC. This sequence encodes CASRQGNEQYF.